The source of this T cell receptor (beta chain) is a study of cytomegalovirus exposure and HLA in healthy donors. Sequencing used immunoSEQ multiplex PCR; TCRdb keeps in-frame clones, though not all of them. This sample has about 160,000 clones, with 70% to 90% found just once. V was pared by 3 bases and J by 7 bases, with 5 bases of the junction left unmatched. CDR1 MGHDK and CDR2 SYGVNS come from the germline V gene. This CDR3 has 17 amino acids. This TCR came from a woman aged 25 to 45 in good health and CMV-seronegative. V usage is TRBV25-1 and J usage is TRBJ2-2; TRBD2 matches 16 bases. The sequencing sample was made of PBMCs. CDR3 coding DNA: TGTGCCAGCAGTGAGGGACTAGCGGGAGGGCCTGGCGGGGAGCTGTTTTTT. Residues: CASSEGLAGGPGGELFF.